One sample yielded the 14 T cell receptor beta chains listed below, sequenced in a study of T cells in Graves' hyperthyroidism and ophthalmopathy. RNA transcripts gave rise to amplified TCR beta CDR3 regions. First-round RT-PCR with HTBI primers amplified the TCR CDR3 region. TCRdb re-called the multiplex PCR reads with MiXCR, one entry per CDR3 protein. The sample lists hundreds of thousands of distinct CDR3 sequences, approximately 20% occurring once. The sequencing input was blood. These TCRs come from a middle-aged man with Graves' ophthalmopathy.

This clonotype was found many times. J is TRBJ2-1 and V is TRBV6-2 or TRBV6-3; the match to TRBD2 covers 10 bases. J gave up 3 bases and V 4 bases, and 3 bases lay outside the gene matches. Germline V lookup: CDR1 MNHEY, CDR2 SVGEGT. CDR3 length equals 15 residues. This chain's CDR3 is CASSSGLADYNEQFF. Here the CDR3 DNA reads TGTGCCAGCAGTTCAGGACTAGCGGACTACAATGAGCAGTTCTTC.

The sample holds many counts of this clonotype. The chain couples TRBV18 to TRBJ1-4; D is possibly TRBD1 (5 bases). There are 15 residues in the CDR3. Germline CDR1 reads KGHSH; CDR2 reads LQKENI. V was trimmed by 0 bases and J by 5 bases, leaving 10 bases between them. CDR3 sequence reads: CASSPPSEGNEKLFF. Written as DNA, the CDR3 is TGTGCCAGCTCACCACCATCTGAGGGGAATGAAAAACTGTTTTTT.

The CDR3, as DNA: TGTGCCAGCAGCCTTGACGGAGGACTAGCCTACGAGCAGTACTTC. Translating it yields CASSLDGGLAYEQYF. This chain links TRBV3-1 with TRBJ2-7, with TRBD2 matching over 7 bases. CDR1 and CDR2 from the germline V gene are LGHDT and YNNKEL (reference sequence). The length of the CDR3 is 15 residues. With 4 bases clipped from V and 2 bases from J, the junction kept 8 bases outside the gene matches.

The chain has TRBV19 and TRBJ2-5; D not certain. This CDR3 has 14 amino acids. The germline V gene encodes CDR1 LNHDA and CDR2 SQIVND (reference sequence). Trimming left V 5 bases short and J 2 bases short, with 12 bases between. The CDR3 sequence is CASSPNAVQETQYF. The CDR3 nucleotides are TGTGCCAGTAGTCCAAACGCGGTACAAGAGACCCAGTACTTC.

J is TRBJ1-2 and V is TRBV3-1; 7 bases line up with TRBD1. The CDR3 runs 20 residues. Germline CDR1 LGHDT, CDR2 YNNKEL (reference sequence). V shed 2 bases and J 4 bases; nucleotides not matched to a gene: 22. The CDR3, as DNA: TGTGCCAGCAGCCAAAAGGGTCCCGCCGCCGGGACAGTTTATTCCTATGGCTACACCTTC. It yields the protein CASSQKGPAAGTVYSYGYTF.

The chain joins TRBV4-3 to TRBJ2-6; D remains ambiguous. The CDR3 consists of 14 residues. From germline, CDR1 is LGHNA and CDR2 YSLEER. V lost 0 bases and J lost 6, with 6 bases in between. Here the CDR3 DNA reads TGCGCCAGCAGCCAAGATCTGCAGGCCAACGTCCTGACTTTC. It specifies CASSQDLQANVLTF.

This clonotype was counted ten times or more. The chain joins TRBV2 to TRBJ1-5; 7 bases agree with TRBD1. The V gene end was trimmed by 1 base and the J gene end by 6 bases; junction bases not matched to a gene: 6. Germline V gene sequence: CDR1 SNHLY, CDR2 FYNNEI. The CDR3 has 15 residues. The CDR3 bases are TGTGCCAGCAGTGAAGAGCACAGGGGAAGTCAGCCCCAGCATTTT. This sequence encodes CASSEEHRGSQPQHF.

This clonotype was detected only a few times. The V and J genes are TRBV20-1 and TRBJ2-1; TRBD2 matches 7 bases. The CDR3 loop spans 15 amino acids. Germline CDR1 reads DFQATT; CDR2 reads SNEGSKA (reference sequence). Trimming cost V 1 base and J 5 bases; bases outside gene matches: 8. This CDR3 is CSARGPGLRNNEQFF. CDR3 DNA sequence: TGCAGTGCTAGAGGGCCGGGACTACGAAACAATGAGCAGTTCTTC.

The J gene is TRBJ1-4, the V gene TRBV6-1, with a possible D match to TRBD1 (5 bases). V was shortened by 7 bases and J by 11 bases, with 14 bases between the two germline ends. The CDR3 runs 12 residues. Germline V gene data show CDR1 as MNHNS and CDR2 as SASEGT. CDR3 sequence: CASNPGGGKLFF. For the CDR3, the DNA is TGTGCCAGCAATCCCGGCGGGGGGAAACTGTTTTTT.

This chain uses TRBV5-8 with TRBJ2-7; 8 bases map to TRBD2. With 2 bases clipped from V and 2 bases from J, the junction kept 9 bases outside the gene matches. CDR3 length: 16 amino acids. CDR1 is SGHTS, CDR2 YDEGEE, per germline. CDR3 region: CASSFESGSKPYEQYF. In DNA form, the CDR3 reads TGTGCCAGCAGCTTTGAGAGCGGGAGTAAGCCCTACGAGCAGTACTTC. Full variable domain (remainder filled in from reference TRBV5-8 and TRBJ2-7): EAGVTQSPTHLIKTRGQQATLRCSPISGHTSVYWYQQALGLGLQFLLWYDEGEERNRGNFPPRFSGRQFPNYSSELNVNALELEDSALYLCASSFESGSKPYEQYFGPGTRLTVT.

This clonotype showed up just a few times. J is TRBJ2-5 and V is TRBV6-2 or TRBV6-3; weak D call: TRBD2 (6 bases). The CDR3 is made up of 17 amino acids. CDR1 MNHEY and CDR2 SVGEGT come from the germline V gene. V was cut by 4 bases and J by 4 bases, with 22 bases left in between. The CDR3 region is CASSSSRGGTFGETQYF. CDR3 coding DNA: TGTGCCAGCAGTTCCAGCCGGGGAGGAACATTCGGAGAGACCCAGTACTTC.

This clonotype was observed many times. The rearrangement uses TRBV28 and TRBJ1-1; D is undetermined. Looked up from germline, CDR1 is MDHEN and CDR2 is SYDVKM. The CDR3 is made up of 14 amino acids. V lost 3 bases and J lost 0, with 8 bases in between. The CDR3 reads CASSFTPMNTEAFF. Here the CDR3 DNA reads TGTGCCAGCAGTTTTACCCCCATGAACACTGAAGCTTTCTTT.

This clonotype was observed a handful of times. This chain uses TRBV6-4 with TRBJ2-3; 9 bases fit TRBD2. V lost 3 bases, J lost 9 bases, and 7 bases stayed unmatched. Germline-derived CDR1 and CDR2 are MRHNA and SNTAGT. The CDR3 is 14 residues long. CDR3 coding DNA: TGTGCCAGCAGTGAAGAGGGCGGGAGGGCGACGCAGTATTTT. Translated, it gives CASSEEGGRATQYF.

In its sample, this clonotype was seen a few times. The J gene is TRBJ1-1, the V gene TRBV9; possibly TRBD1 for D (6 bases). Germline V gene sequence: CDR1 SGDLS, CDR2 YYNGEE. This CDR3 is built from 14 residues. V lost 0 bases and J 4 bases, leaving 10 bases between the germline ends. For the CDR3, the DNA is TGTGCCAGCAGCGTAGGAGGGGGTGTCACTGAAGCTTTCTTT. Translating it yields CASSVGGGVTEAFF.